Below are 25 T cell receptor beta chains sequenced from a single sample in a study of T cells after yellow fever vaccination. From the 5' RACE reads, TCRdb called clonotypes with MiXCR, one entry per CDR3 protein. The sample lists 510,000 or so distinct CDR3 sequences; less than 20% were seen once. The sample in question was PBMCs, obtained 15 days after the yellow fever booster vaccination. Receptor source: a man aged 25 to 45 who received the YFV17D yellow fever vaccine.

J is TRBJ2-7 and V is TRBV29-1; unclear D gene. V dropped 6 bases and J dropped 3 bases, with 9 bases sitting between them. This CDR3 has 11 amino acids. Per the germline V gene, CDR1 is SQVTM and CDR2 is ANQGSEA. In DNA, the CDR3 is TGCAGCGTCAAGTGGGGCTACGAGCAGTACTTC. Its protein product is CSVKWGYEQYF.

The chain couples TRBV5-4 to TRBJ2-7; D is possibly TRBD1 (6 bases). V lost 1 base and J 2 bases, leaving 10 bases between the germline ends. CDR1 is SGHNT and CDR2 is YYREEE in the germline V gene (reference sequence). There are 14 residues in the CDR3. In nucleotides, the CDR3 is TGTGCCAGCAGCTTGAGGACAGTTCCCTACGAGCAGTACTTC. It specifies CASSLRTVPYEQYF.

The J gene is TRBJ2-3, the V gene TRBV10-2, with 9 bases that match TRBD1. The V segment lost 8 bases and the J segment 0 bases; nucleotides outside the gene matches: 12. This CDR3 contains 17 residues. In germline, CDR1 is WSHSY, CDR2 SAAADI. As DNA, the CDR3 is TGCGCCAGCCTGGGACAGGGACCCATCGTTAGCACAGATACGCAGTATTTT. Its protein is CASLGQGPIVSTDTQYF.

J is TRBJ2-4 and V is TRBV20-1, with D unresolved. Trimming stripped 0 bases from V and 6 bases from J, with 15 bases between. The length of the CDR3 is 15 residues. Germline CDR1 and CDR2: DFQATT and SNEGSKA (reference sequence). The CDR3 DNA reads TGCAGTGCTAGAGATCTGATGGGGTACGGAAACATTCAGTACTTC. This translates into CSARDLMGYGNIQYF.

This clonotype was seen many times. The rearrangement joins TRBV10-3 to TRBJ2-5; 11 bases fit TRBD2. The CDR3 spans 13 residues. V shed 6 bases, J shed 3 bases, and the junction held 0 bases outside the gene matches. CDR1 ENHRY and CDR2 SYGVKD come from the germline V gene. The chain's CDR3 is CAIRGLAEETQYF. DNA for the CDR3: TGTGCCATCAGGGGACTAGCGGAAGAGACCCAGTACTTC.

The DNA of the CDR3 is TGCGCCAGCTACACGGGACCGTCTTACGAGCAGTACTTC. It codes for CASYTGPSYEQYF. The J gene is TRBJ2-7, the V gene TRBV10-2; D is perhaps TRBD1 or TRBD2 (5 bases each). Trimming took off 8 bases at V and 4 bases at J, with 15 bases between the two ends. Germline CDR1 reads WSHSY; CDR2 reads SAAADI. There are 13 residues in the CDR3.

This chain links TRBV20-1 with TRBJ1-5; TRBD1 matches 7 bases. The trim removed 6 bases at V and 7 bases at J, leaving 12 bases unmatched. Germline V gene sequence: CDR1 DFQATT, CDR2 SNEGSKA (reference sequence). The CDR3 sequence is 14 residues long. The CDR3 DNA follows: TGCAGTGCCAGGCTAGGGGGCGCCGGCCAGCCCCAGCATTTT. Translation gives CSARLGGAGQPQHF.

In its sample, this clonotype was seen many times. The junction departs from the called germline gene at one end, perhaps through a read error. This chain's CDR3 is CASSLSREQFF. The CDR3 DNA sequence: TGTGCCAGCAGTTTATCGCGAGAGCAGTTCTTC. The rearrangement links TRBV5-1 to TRBJ2-1; D unclear. Germline CDR1 SGHRS, CDR2 YFSETQ. This CDR3 contains 11 residues. Full variable domain (missing parts from reference TRBV5-1 and TRBJ2-1): KAGVTQTPRYLIKTRGQQVTLSCSPISGHRSVSWYQQTPGQGLQFLFEYFSETQRNKGNFPGRFSGRQFSNSRSEMNVSTLELGDSALYLCASSLSREQFFGPGTRLTVL.

The chain joins TRBV20-1 to TRBJ2-7; the match to TRBD2 covers 8 bases. There are 12 residues in the CDR3. Trimming at V came to 4 bases and at J to 5 bases, leaving 4 bases not matched to a gene. Germline CDR1 DFQATT, CDR2 SNEGSKA (reference sequence). CDR3 sequence (DNA): TGCAGTGCTAAGCGGGAGTTGGACGAGCAGTACTTC. Protein: CSAKRELDEQYF.

The V call is TRBV5-1, the J call TRBJ2-1; 9 nucleotides agree with TRBD2. The CDR3 runs to 16 residues. J gave up 7 bases and V 0 bases, and 8 bases lay outside the gene matches. Germline CDR1 reads SGHRS; CDR2 reads YFSETQ. CDR3 region: CASSLGLAGSFNEQFF. The CDR3 DNA reads as TGCGCCAGCAGCTTGGGTCTAGCGGGATCGTTTAATGAGCAGTTCTTC.

This clonotype was picked up a small number of times. The chain is built from TRBV3-1 and TRBJ2-1, with D maybe TRBD2 (5 bases). The CDR3 sequence is 14 residues long. Trimming left V 2 bases short and J 13 bases short, with 18 bases between. Germline CDR1 reads LGHDT; CDR2 reads YNNKEL (reference sequence). The CDR3 DNA reads as TGTGCCAGCAGCCAAAACGGGCCAGCGGAGGACCAGTTCTTC. Translating gives CASSQNGPAEDQFF.

This clonotype was seen only a few times. This chain links TRBV12-3 or TRBV12-4 with TRBJ2-7; D unclear. V was clipped by 7 bases and J by 0 bases, with 13 bases between them. The CDR3 covers 14 residues. CDR3: CASTPRGSSYEQYF. The CDR3 region has the DNA TGTGCCAGCACCCCTCGCGGTAGCTCCTACGAGCAGTACTTC.

This clonotype was counted only a few times. The gene calls are TRBV3-1 and TRBJ2-1; D assignment may be TRBD1 or TRBD2 (5 bases each). V was pared by 4 bases and J by 8 bases, with 18 bases between. This CDR3 region has 15 residues. The V gene's germline CDR1 is LGHDT and CDR2 YNNKEL (reference sequence). The CDR3 region has the DNA TGTGCCAGCAGCCGACCGGGACCCAGGCGAGATGAGCAGTTCTTC. Its translation is CASSRPGPRRDEQFF.

This clonotype was found a few times. The chain combines TRBV19 with TRBJ2-2, with TRBD2 identical over 13 bases. V was clipped by 5 bases and J by 5 bases; unmatched bases: 5. The CDR3 loop spans 16 amino acids. Germline V lookup: CDR1 LNHDA, CDR2 SQIVND (reference sequence). The CDR3 bases are TGTGCCAGTAGTGTCGGGACTAGCGGGATAACCGGGGAGCTGTTTTTT. It yields the protein CASSVGTSGITGELFF. Based on the CDR3 plus reference TRBV19 and TRBJ2-2, the full variable domain is DGGITQSPKYLFRKEGQNVTLSCEQNLNHDAMYWYRQDPGQGLRLIYYSQIVNDFQKGDIAEGYSVSREKKESFPLTVTSAQKNPTAFYLCASSVGTSGITGELFFGEGSRLTVL.

The rearrangement joins TRBV3-1 to TRBJ2-1; TRBD2 aligns across 13 bases. The J segment lost 4 bases and the V segment lost 7 bases, leaving 4 bases of the junction unmatched. The CDR3 length is 15 residues. Germline CDR1 is LGHDT and CDR2 is YNNKEL (reference sequence). Here the CDR3 DNA reads TGTGCCAGCACCCAGGGACTAGCGGGGTACAATGAGCAGTTCTTC. Translating gives CASTQGLAGYNEQFF.

The chain recombines TRBV20-1 with TRBJ2-1, with TRBD2 matching 15 bases. This CDR3 has 18 amino acids. The ends lost 8 bases at V and 0 bases at J; junction bases unmatched: 11. CDR1 is DFQATT and CDR2 is SNEGSKA in the germline V gene (reference sequence). The CDR3 bases are TGCAGTTCACCTGGGACTAGCGGGAGGCAGAGCTCCTACAATGAGCAGTTCTTC. It codes for CSSPGTSGRQSSYNEQFF.

There are a few counts of this clonotype. The chain combines TRBV6-5 with TRBJ2-3; 8 bases agree with TRBD2. Germline assignment: CDR1 MNHEY and CDR2 SVGAGI. This CDR3 is 17 amino acids long. Trimming took 0 bases from V and 5 from J; bases not matched to a gene: 10. Here the CDR3 reads CASSYSELAGSGDTQYF. The CDR3, as DNA: TGTGCCAGCAGTTACTCGGAGTTAGCGGGGTCCGGAGATACGCAGTATTTT.

The chain carries TRBV24-1 and TRBJ2-5; TRBD2 might be the D (5 bases). Germline V lookup: CDR1 KGHDR, CDR2 SFDVKD. The CDR3 has 11 amino acids. Trimming shortened V by 5 bases and J by 5 bases, and 5 bases separated the two germline ends. The CDR3 bases are TGTGCCACCAGTGCGGGGGAGACCCAGTACTTC. It yields the protein CATSAGETQYF.

This clonotype was detected a few times. The chain uses TRBV10-3 and TRBJ2-5; D perhaps matches TRBD1 (5 bases). V lost 0 bases and J lost 6, with 11 bases in between. The CDR3 sequence is 14 residues long. In germline, CDR1 is ENHRY, CDR2 SYGVKD. This CDR3 is CAISESSQGKTQYF. The CDR3, as DNA: TGTGCCATCAGTGAGTCGTCGCAGGGAAAGACCCAGTACTTC.

V usage is TRBV24-1 and J usage is TRBJ2-1; D call uncertain. This CDR3 has 16 amino acids. CDR1 is KGHDR and CDR2 is SFDVKD in the germline V gene. V shed 4 bases and J shed 0 bases, with 12 bases lying between them. CDR3 bases: TGTGCCACCAGTGACGATATCTTGAGCTCCTACAATGAGCAGTTCTTC. This codes for CATSDDILSSYNEQFF.

This clonotype was observed a handful of times. This rearrangement joins TRBV6-1 to TRBJ2-7; tentative D call: TRBD1 (8 bases). Per the germline V gene, CDR1 is MNHNS and CDR2 is SASEGT. The germline V and J ends were trimmed by 7 bases and 0 bases, with 19 bases remaining between them. The CDR3 spans 16 residues. As DNA, the CDR3 is TGTGCCAGCATAAGAGGACAGGGACTAACCTCCTACGAGCAGTACTTC. This sequence encodes CASIRGQGLTSYEQYF.

This clonotype was picked up a small number of times. V usage is TRBV28 and J usage is TRBJ2-7; unclear D gene. This CDR3 is built from 16 residues. The germline gives CDR1 MDHEN, CDR2 SYDVKM. V was trimmed by 3 bases and J by 0 bases, leaving 15 bases between them. CDR3 sequence reads: CASSFNPGRTSYEQYF. The CDR3, as DNA: TGTGCCAGCAGTTTTAACCCCGGGCGGACCTCCTACGAGCAGTACTTC.

This clonotype was found many times. CDR3 nucleotide sequence: TGTGCCTGGAGTGGCCAGGGAGCCGATGAGCAGTTCTTC. Protein product: CAWSGQGADEQFF. The chain has TRBV30 and TRBJ2-1; the D gene could be TRBD1 or TRBD2 (5 bases each). The CDR3 extends over 13 amino acids. The germline CDR1 and CDR2 sequences are GTSNPN and SVGIG (reference sequence). Trimming shortened V by 1 base and J by 8 bases, and 12 bases separated the two germline ends. Drawing the rest from reference TRBV30 and TRBJ2-1, the complete variable domain is SQTIHQWPATLVQPVGSPLSLECTVEGTSNPNLYWYRQAAGRGLQLLFYSVGIGQISSEVPQNLSASRPQDRQFILSSKKLLLSDSGFYLCAWSGQGADEQFFGPGTRLTVL.

This clonotype was recorded a few times. The rearrangement uses TRBV10-3 and TRBJ1-1; D remains ambiguous. Germline lookup yields CDR1 ENHRY and CDR2 SYGVKD. Trimming left V 2 bases short and J 1 base short, with 8 bases between. The CDR3 runs to 14 residues. The CDR3: CAISERERNTEAFF. The CDR3 bases are TGTGCCATCAGTGAGAGGGAAAGGAACACTGAAGCTTTCTTT.

This clonotype was picked up a small number of times. The rearrangement links TRBV27 to TRBJ2-4, with D tentatively TRBD1 or TRBD2 (5 bases each). Deletions cut 2 bases from V and 0 bases from J, with 17 bases between. The CDR3 has 18 residues. The germline CDR1 and CDR2 sequences are MNHEY and SMNVEV (reference sequence). The CDR3 region has the DNA TGTGCCAGCAGTTTAGCCCCCGGGGCTAGTCTAGCCAAAAACATTCAGTACTTC. This gives the protein CASSLAPGASLAKNIQYF.